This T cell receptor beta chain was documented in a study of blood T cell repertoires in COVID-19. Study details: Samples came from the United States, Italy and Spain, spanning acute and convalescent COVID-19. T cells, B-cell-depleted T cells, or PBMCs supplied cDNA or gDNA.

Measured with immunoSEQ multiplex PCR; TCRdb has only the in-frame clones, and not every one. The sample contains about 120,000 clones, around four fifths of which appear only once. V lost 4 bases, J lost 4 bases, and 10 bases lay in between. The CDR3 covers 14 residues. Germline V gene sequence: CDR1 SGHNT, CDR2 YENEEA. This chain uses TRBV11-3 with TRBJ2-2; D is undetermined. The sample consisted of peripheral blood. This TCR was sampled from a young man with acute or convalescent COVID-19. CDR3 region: CASSSPFSTGELFF. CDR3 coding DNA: TGTGCCAGCAGCTCGCCGTTTAGCACCGGGGAGCTGTTTTTT.